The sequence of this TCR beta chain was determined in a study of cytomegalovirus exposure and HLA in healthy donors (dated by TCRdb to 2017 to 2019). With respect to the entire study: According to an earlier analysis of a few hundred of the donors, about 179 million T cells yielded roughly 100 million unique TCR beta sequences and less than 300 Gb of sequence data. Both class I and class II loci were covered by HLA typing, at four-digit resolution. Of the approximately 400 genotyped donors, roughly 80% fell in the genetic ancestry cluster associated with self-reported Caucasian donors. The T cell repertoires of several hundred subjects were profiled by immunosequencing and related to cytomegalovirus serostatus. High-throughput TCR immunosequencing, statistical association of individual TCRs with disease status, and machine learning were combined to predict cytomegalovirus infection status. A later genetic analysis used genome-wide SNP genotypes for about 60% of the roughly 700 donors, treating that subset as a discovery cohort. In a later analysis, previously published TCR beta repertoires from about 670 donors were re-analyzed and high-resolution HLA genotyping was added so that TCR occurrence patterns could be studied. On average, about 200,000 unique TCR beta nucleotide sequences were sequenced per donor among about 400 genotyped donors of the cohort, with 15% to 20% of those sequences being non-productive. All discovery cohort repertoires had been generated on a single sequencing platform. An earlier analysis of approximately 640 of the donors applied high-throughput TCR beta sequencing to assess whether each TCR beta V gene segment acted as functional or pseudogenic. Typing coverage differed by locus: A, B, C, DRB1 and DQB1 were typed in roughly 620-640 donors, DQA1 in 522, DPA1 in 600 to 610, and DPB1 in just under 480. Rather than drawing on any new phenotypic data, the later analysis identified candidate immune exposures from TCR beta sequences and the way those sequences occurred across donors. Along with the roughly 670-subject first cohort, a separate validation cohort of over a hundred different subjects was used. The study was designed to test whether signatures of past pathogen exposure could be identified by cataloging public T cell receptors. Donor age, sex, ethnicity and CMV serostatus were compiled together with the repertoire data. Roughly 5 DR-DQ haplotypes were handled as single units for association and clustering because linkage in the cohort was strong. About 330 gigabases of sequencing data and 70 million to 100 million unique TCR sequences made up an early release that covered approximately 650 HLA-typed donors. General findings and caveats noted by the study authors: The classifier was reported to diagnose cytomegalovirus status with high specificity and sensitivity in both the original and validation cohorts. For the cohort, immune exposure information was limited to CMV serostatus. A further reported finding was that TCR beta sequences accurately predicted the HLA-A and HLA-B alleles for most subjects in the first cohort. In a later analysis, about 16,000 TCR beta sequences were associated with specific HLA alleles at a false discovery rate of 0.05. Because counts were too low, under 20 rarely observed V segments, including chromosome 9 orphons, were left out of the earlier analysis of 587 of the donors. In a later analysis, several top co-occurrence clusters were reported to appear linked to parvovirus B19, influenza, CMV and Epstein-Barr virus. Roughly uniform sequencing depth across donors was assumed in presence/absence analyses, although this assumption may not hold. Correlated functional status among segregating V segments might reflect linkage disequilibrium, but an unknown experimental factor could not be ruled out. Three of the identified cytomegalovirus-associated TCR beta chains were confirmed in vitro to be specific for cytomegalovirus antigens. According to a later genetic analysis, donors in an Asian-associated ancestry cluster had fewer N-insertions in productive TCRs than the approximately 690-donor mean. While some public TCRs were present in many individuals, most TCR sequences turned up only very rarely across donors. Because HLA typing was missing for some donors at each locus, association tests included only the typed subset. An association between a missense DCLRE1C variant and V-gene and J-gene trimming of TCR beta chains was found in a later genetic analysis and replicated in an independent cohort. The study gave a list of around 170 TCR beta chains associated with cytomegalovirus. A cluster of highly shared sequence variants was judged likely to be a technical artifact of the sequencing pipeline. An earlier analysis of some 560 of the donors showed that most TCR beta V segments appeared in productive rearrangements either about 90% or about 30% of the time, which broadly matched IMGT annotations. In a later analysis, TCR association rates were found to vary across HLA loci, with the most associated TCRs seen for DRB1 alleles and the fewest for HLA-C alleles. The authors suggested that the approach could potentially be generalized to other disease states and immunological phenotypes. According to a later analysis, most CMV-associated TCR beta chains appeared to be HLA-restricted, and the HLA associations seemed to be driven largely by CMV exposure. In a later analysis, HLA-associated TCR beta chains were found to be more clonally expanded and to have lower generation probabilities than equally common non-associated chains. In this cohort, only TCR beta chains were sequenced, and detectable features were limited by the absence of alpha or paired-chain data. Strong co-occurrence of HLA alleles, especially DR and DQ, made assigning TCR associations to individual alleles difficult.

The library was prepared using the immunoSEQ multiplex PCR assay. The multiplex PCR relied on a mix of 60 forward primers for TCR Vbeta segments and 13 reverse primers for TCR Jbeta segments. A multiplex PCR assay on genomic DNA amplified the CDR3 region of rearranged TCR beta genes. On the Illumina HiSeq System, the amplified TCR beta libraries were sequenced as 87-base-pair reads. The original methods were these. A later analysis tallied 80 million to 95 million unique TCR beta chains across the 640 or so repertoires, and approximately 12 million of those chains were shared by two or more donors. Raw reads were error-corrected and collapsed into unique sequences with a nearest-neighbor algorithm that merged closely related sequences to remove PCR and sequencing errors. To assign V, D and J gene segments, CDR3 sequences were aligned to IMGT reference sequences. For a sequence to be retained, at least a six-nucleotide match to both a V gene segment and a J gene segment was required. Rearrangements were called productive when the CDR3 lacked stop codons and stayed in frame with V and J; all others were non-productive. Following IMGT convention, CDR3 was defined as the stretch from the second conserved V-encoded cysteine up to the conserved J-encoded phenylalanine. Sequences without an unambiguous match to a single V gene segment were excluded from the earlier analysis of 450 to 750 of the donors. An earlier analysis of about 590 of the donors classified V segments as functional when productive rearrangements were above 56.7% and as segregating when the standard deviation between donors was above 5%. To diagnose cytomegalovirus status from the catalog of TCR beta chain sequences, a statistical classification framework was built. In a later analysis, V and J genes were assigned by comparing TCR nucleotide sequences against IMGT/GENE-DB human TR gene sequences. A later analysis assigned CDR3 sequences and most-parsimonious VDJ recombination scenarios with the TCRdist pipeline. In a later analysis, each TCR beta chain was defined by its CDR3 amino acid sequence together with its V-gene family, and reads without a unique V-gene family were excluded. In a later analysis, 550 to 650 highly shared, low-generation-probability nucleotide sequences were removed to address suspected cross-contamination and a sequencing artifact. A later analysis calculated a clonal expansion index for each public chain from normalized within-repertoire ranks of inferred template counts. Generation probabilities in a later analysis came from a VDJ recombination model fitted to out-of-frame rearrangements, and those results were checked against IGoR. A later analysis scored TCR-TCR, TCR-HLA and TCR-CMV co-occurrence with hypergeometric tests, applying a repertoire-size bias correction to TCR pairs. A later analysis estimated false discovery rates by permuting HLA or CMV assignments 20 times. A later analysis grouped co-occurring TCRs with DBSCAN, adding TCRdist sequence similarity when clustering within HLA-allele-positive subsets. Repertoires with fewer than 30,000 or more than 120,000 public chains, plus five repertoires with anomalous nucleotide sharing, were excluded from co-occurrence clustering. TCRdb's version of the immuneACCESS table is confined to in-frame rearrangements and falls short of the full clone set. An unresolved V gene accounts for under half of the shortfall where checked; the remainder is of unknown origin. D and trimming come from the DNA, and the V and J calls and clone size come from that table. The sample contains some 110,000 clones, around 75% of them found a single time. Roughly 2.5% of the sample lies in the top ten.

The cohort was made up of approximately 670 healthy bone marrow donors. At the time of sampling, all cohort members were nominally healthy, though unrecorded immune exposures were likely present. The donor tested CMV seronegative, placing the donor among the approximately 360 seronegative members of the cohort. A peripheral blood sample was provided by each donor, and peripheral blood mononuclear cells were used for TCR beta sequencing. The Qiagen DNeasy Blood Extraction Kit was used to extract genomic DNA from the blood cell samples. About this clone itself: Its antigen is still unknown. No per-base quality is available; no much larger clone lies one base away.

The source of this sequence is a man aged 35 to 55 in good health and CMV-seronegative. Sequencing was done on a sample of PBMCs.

The CDR3 protein is CASTLRGGGDTQYF. The sequence in DNA is TGTGCCAGCACCCTTCGAGGGGGGGGAGATACGCAGTATTTT. This chain joins TRBV6-1 to TRBJ2-3; TRBD2 is a weak D gene call, 7 bases matching. CDR1 MNHNS and CDR2 SASEGT are derived from the germline V gene. Trimming costs V 7 bases and J 5 bases, and their ends lie 16 bases apart. The CDR3, cysteine through phenylalanine, is 14 amino acids long. The retained sequence is limited to the CDR3, 42 bases, with the frame set at the first base.